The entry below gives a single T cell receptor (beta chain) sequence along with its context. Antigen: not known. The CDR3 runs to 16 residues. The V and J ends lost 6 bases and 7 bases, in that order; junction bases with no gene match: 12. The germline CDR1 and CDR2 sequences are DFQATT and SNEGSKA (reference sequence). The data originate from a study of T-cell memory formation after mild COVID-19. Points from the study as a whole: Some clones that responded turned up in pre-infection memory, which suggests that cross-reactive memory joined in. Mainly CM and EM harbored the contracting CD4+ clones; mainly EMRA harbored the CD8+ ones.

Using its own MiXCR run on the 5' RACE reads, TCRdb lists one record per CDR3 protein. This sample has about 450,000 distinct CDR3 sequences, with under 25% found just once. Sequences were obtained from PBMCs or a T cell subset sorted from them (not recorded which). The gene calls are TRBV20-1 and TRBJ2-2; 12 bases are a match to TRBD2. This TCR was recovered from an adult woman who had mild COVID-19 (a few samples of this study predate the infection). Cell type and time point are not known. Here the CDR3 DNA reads TGCAGTGCCTTGAGGACTAGCGGGGCCTGGCACGGGGAGCTGTTTTTT. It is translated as CSALRTSGAWHGELFF.